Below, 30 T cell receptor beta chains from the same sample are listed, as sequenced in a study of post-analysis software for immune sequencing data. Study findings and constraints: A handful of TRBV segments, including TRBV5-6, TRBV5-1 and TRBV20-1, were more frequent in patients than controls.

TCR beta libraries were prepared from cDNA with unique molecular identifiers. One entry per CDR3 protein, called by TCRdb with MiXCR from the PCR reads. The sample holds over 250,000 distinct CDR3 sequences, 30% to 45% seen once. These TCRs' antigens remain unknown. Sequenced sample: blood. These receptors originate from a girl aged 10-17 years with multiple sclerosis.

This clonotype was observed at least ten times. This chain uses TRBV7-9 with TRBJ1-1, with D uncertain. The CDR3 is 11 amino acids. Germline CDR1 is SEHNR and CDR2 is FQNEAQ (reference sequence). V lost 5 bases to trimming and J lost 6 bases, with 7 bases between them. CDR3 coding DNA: TGTGCCAGCAGCCCGCAACCTGAAGCTTTCTTT. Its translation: CASSPQPEAFF.

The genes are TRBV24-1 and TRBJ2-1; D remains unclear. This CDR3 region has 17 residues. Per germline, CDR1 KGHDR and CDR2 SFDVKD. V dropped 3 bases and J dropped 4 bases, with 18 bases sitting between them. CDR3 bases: TGTGCCACCAGTGATCCTGATGACGGAAAGTATTACAATGAGCAGTTCTTC. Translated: CATSDPDDGKYYNEQFF.

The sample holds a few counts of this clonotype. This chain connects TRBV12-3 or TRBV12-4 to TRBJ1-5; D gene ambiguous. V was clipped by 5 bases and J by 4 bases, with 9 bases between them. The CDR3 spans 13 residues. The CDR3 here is CASSPRENQPQHF. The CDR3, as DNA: TGTGCCAGCAGTCCCCGGGAAAATCAGCCCCAGCATTTT.

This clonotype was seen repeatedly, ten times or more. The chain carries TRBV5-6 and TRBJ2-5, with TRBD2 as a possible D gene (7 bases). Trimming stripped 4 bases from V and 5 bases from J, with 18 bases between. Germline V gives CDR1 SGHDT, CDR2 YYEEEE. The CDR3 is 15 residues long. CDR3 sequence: CASSPVSGRGETQYF. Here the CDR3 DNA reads TGTGCCAGCAGCCCAGTGTCGGGGAGGGGGGAGACCCAGTACTTC.

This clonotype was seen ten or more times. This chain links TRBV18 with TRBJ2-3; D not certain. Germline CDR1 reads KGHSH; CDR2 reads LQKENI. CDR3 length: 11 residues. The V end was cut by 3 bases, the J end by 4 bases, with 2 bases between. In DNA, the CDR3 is TGTGCCAGCTCACCGGCAGATACGCAGTATTTT. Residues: CASSPADTQYF.

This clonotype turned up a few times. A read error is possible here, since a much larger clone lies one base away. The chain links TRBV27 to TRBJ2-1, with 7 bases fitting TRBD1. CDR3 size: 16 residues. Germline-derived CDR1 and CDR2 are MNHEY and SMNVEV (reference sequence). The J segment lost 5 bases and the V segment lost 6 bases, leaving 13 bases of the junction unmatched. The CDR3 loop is CASSNRGATPHNEQFF. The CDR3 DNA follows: TGTGCCAGCAGCAACAGGGGCGCTACTCCCCACAATGAGCAGTTCTTC.

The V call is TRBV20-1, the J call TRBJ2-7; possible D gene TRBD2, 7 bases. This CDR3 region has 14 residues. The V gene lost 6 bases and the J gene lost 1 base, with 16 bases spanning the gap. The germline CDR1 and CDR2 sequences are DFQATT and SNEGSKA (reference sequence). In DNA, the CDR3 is TGCAGTGCGCGTCAGAGGGGGGGGTCCTACGAGCAGTACTTC. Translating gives CSARQRGGSYEQYF.

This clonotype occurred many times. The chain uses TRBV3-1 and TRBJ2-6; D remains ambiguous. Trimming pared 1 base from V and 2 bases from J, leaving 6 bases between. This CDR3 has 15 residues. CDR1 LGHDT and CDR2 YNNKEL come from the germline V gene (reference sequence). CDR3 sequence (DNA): TGTGCCAGCAGCCAAGTCGTCACTGGGGCCAACGTCCTGACTTTC. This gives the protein CASSQVVTGANVLTF.

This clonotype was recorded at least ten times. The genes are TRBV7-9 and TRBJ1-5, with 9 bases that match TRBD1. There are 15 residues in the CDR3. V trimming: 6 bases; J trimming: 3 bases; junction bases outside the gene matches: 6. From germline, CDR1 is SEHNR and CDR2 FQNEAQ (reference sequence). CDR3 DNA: TGTGCCAGCAGTCCCGGGACAGGGAACAATCAGCCCCAGCATTTT. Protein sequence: CASSPGTGNNQPQHF.

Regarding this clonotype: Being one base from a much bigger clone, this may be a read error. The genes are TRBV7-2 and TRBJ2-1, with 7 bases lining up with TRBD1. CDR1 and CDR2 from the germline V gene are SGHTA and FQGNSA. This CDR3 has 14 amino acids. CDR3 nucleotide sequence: TGTGTCAGCAGCTTTGGGACAGTCTACGATGAGCAGTTCTTC. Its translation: CVSSFGTVYDEQFF.

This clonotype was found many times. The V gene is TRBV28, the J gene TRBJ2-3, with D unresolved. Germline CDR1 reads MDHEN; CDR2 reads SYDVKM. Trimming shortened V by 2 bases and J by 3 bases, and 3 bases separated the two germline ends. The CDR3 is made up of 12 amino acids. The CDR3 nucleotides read TGTGCCAGCAGTTTAAGGACAGATACGCAGTATTTT. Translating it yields CASSLRTDTQYF.

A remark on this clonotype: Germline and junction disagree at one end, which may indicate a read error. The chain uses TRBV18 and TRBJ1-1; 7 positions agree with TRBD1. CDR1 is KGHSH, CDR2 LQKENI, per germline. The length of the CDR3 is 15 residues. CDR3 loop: CASSPPTGRSTKAFF. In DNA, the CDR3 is TGTGCCAGCTCACCACCGACAGGGAGGAGCACTAAAGCTTTCTTT.

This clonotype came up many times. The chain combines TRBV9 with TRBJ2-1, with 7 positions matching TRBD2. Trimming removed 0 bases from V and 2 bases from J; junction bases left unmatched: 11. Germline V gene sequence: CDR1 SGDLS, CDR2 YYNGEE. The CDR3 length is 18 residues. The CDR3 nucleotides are TGTGCCAGCAGCGTAGACCTTATTGGCGGGAGTCCCTACAATGAGCAGTTCTTC. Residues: CASSVDLIGGSPYNEQFF.

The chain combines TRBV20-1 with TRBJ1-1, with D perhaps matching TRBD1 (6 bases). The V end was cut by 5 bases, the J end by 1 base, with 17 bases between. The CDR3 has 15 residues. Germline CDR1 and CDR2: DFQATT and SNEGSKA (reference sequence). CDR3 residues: CSAARGHGTNTEAFF. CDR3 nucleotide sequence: TGCAGTGCTGCCAGGGGACACGGGACGAACACTGAAGCTTTCTTT.

CDR3 nucleotide sequence: TGCAGTGCTAGACGAGACACGCAGGGCGAGCAGTACTTC. Translating it yields CSARRDTQGEQYF. This sequence joins TRBV20-1 and TRBJ2-7; tentatively, D is TRBD1 (5 bases). Germline V gene lookup returns CDR1 DFQATT and CDR2 SNEGSKA (reference sequence). The germline V and J ends were trimmed by 2 bases and 6 bases, with 14 bases remaining between them. This CDR3 contains 13 residues.

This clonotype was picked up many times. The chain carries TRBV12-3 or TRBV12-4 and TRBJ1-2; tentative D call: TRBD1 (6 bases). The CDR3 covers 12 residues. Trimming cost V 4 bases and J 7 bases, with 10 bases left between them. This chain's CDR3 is CASSSTGFGYTF. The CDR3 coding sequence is TGTGCCAGCAGTTCCACAGGGTTTGGCTACACCTTC.

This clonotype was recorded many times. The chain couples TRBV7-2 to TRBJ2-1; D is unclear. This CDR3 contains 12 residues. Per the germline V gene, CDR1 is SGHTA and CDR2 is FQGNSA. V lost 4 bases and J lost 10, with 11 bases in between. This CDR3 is CASSSPPGEQFF. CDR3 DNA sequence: TGTGCCAGCAGCTCCCCTCCTGGAGAGCAGTTCTTC.

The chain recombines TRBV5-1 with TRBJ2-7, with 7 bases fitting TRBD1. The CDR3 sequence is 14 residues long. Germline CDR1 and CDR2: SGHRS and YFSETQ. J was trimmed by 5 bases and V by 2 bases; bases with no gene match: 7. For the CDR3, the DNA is TGCGCCAGCAGCTTAACCGGGACAGTCAACGAGCAGTACTTC. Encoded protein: CASSLTGTVNEQYF.

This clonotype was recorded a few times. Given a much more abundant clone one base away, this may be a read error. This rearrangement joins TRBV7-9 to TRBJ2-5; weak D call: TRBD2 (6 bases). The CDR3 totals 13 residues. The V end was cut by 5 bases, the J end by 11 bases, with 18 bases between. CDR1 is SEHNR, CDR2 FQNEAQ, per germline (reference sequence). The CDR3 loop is CASSTRDWREQYF. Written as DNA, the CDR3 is TGTGCCAGCAGCACAAGGGACTGGCGTGAGCAGTACTTC.

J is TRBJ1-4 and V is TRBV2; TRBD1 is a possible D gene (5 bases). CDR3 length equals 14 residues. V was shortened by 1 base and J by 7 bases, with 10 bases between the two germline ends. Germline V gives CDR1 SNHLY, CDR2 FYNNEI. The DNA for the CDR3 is TGTGCCAGCAGTGAAGGTCCCAGGGCTGAAAAACTGTTTTTT. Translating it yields CASSEGPRAEKLFF.

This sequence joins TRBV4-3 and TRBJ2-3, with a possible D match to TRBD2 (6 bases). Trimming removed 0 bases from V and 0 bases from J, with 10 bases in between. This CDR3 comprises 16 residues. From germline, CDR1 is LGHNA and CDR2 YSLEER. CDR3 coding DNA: TGCGCCAGCAGCCAAGATGCGGGGCCTAGCACAGATACGCAGTATTTT. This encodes CASSQDAGPSTDTQYF.

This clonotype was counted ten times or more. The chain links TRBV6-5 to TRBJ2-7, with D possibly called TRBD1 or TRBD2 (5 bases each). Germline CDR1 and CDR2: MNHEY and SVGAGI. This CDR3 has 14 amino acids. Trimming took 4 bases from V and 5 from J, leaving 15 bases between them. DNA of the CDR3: TGTGCCAGCAGTTCCGTCTTTGGGGACGACGAGCAGTACTTC. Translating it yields CASSSVFGDDEQYF.

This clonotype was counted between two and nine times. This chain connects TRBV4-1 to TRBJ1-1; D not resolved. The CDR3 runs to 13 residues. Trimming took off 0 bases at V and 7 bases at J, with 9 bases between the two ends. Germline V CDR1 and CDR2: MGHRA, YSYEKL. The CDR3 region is CASSQEVAVEAFF. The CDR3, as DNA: TGCGCCAGCAGCCAAGAAGTGGCCGTTGAAGCTTTCTTT.

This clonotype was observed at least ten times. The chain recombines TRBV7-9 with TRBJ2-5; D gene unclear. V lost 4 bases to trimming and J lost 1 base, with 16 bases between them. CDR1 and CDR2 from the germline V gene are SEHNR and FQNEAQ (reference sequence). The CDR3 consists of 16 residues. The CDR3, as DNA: TGTGCCAGCAGCTCGCTTCCTCAGTCGACCCAAGAGACCCAGTACTTC. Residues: CASSSLPQSTQETQYF.

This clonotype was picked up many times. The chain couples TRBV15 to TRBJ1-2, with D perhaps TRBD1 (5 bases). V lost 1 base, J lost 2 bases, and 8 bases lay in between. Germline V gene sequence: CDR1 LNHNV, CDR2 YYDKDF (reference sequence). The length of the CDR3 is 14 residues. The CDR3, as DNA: TGTGCCACCAGCAGAGGGGACGGGAACTATGGCTACACCTTC. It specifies CATSRGDGNYGYTF.

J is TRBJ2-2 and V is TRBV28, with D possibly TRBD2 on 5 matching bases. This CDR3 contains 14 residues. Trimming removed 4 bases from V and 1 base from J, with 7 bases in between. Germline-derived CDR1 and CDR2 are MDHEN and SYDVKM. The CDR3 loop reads CASSSGVNTGELFF. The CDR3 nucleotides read TGTGCCAGCAGTTCCGGGGTGAACACCGGGGAGCTGTTTTTT. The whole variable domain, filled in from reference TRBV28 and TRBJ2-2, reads DVKVTQSSRYLVKRTGEKVFLECVQDMDHENMFWYRQDPGLGLRLIYFSYDVKMKEKGDIPEGYSVSREKKERFSLILESASTNQTSMYLCASSSGVNTGELFFGEGSRLTVL.

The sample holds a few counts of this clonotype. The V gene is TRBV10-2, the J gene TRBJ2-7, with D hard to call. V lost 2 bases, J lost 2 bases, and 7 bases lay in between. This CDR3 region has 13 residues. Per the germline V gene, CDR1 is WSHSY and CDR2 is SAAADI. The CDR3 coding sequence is TGCGCCAGCAGTGAGCTTAGCCCCTACGAGCAGTACTTC. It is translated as CASSELSPYEQYF.

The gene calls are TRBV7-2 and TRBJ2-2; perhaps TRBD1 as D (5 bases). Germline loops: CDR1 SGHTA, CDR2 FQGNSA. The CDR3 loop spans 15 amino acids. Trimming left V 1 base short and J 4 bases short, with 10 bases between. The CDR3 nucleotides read TGTGCCAGCAGCTTAGTGGTGGGGCTCACCGGGGAGCTGTTTTTT. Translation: CASSLVVGLTGELFF.

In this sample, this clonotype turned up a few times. The CDR3 loop is CASSLLGLAGGPSEDNEQYF. The DNA of the CDR3 is TGTGCCAGCAGTTTATTAGGACTAGCGGGGGGGCCCTCGGAGGACAATGAGCAGTACTTC. This sequence joins TRBV28 and TRBJ2-7; 15 nucleotides line up with TRBD2. Germline trimming cut 1 base from V and 7 bases from J; bases unmatched to any gene: 17. The germline CDR1 and CDR2 sequences are MDHEN and SYDVKM. The length of the CDR3 is 20 residues.

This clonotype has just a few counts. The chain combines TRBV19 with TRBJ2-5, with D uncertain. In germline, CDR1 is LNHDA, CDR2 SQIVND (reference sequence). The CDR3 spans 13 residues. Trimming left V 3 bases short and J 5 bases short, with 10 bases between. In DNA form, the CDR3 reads TGTGCCAGTAGTATCCGGTTCTTGGAGACCCAGTACTTC. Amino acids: CASSIRFLETQYF.